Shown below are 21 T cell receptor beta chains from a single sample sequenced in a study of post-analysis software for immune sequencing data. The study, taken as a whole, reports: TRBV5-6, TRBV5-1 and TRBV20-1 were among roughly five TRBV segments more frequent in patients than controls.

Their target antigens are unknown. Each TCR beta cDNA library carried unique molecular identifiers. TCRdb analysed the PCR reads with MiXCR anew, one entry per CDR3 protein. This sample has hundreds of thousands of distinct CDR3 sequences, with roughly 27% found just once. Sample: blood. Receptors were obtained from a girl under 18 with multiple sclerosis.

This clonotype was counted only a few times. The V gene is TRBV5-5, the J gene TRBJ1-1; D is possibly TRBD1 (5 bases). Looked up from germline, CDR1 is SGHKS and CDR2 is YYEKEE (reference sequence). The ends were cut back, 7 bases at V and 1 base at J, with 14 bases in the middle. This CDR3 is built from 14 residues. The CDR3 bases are TGTGCCAGCGCCGGGGCCGGGGCGAACACTGAAGCTTTCTTT. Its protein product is CASAGAGANTEAFF.

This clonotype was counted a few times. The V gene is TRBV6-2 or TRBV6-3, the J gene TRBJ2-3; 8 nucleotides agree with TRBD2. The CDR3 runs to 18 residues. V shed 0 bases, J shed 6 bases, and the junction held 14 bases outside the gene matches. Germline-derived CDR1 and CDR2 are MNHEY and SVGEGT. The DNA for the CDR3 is TGTGCCAGCAGTTACTCTCTGGCGGGGGGACCACACACGGATACGCAGTATTTT. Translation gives CASSYSLAGGPHTDTQYF.

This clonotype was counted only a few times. In nucleotides, the CDR3 is TGTGCCAGCAGCCCCTCCCGACAGATCTACGAGCAGTACTTC. Protein product: CASSPSRQIYEQYF. The rearrangement joins TRBV7-9 to TRBJ2-7; D is possibly TRBD1 (5 bases). The length of the CDR3 is 14 residues. Germline V CDR1 and CDR2: SEHNR, FQNEAQ (reference sequence). V lost 5 bases to trimming and J lost 3 bases, with 14 bases between them.

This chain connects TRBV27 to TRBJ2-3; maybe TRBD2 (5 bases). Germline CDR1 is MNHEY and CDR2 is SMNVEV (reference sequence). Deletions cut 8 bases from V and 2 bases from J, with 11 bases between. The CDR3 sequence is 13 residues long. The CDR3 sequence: CASQRALTDTQYF. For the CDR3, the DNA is TGTGCCAGCCAGAGGGCACTCACAGATACGCAGTATTTT.

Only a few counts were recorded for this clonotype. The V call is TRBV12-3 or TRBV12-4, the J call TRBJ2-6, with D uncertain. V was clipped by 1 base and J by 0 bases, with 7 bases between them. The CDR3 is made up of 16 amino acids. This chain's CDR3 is CASSLGWRSGANVLTF. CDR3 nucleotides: TGTGCCAGCAGTTTAGGATGGCGCTCTGGGGCCAACGTCCTGACTTTC.

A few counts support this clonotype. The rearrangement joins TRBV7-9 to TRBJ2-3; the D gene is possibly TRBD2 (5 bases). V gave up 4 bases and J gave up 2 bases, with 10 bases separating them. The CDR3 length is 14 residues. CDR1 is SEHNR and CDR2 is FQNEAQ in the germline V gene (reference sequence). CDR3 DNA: TGTGCCAGCAGCTCTAAGCGGAACACAGATACGCAGTATTTT. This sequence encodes CASSSKRNTDTQYF. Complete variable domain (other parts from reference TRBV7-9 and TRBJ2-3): DTGVSQNPRHKITKRGQNVTFRCDPISEHNRLYWYRQTLGQGPEFLTYFQNEAQLEKSRLLSDRFSAERPKGSFSTLEIQRTEQGDSAMYLCASSSKRNTDTQYFGPGTRLTVL.

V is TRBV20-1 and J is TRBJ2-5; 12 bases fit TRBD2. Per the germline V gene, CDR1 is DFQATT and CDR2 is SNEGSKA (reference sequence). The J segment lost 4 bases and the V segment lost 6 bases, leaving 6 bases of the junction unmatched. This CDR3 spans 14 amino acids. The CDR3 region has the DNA TGCAGTGCCGATATACTAGCGGGAGGAGAGACCCAGTACTTC. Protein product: CSADILAGGETQYF.

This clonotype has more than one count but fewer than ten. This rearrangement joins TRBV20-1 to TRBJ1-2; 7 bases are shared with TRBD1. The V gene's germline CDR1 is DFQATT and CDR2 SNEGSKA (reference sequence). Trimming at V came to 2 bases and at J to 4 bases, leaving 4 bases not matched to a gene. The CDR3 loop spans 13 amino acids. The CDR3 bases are TGCAGTGCTAGAACCAGGGGGTTCTATGGCTACACCTTC. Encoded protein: CSARTRGFYGYTF.

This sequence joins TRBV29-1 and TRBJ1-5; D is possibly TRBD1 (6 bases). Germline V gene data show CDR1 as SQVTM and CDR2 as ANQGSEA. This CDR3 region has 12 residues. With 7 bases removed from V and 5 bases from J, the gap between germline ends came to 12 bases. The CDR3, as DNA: TGCAGCGCAACGAGGGGGGATCAGCCCCAGCATTTT. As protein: CSATRGDQPQHF.

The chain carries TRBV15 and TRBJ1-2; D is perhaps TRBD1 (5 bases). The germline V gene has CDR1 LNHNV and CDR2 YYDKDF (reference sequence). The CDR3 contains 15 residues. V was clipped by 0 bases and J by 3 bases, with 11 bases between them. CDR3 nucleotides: TGTGCCACCAGCAGAGATTATGGGGGGGACTATGGCTACACCTTC. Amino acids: CATSRDYGGDYGYTF.

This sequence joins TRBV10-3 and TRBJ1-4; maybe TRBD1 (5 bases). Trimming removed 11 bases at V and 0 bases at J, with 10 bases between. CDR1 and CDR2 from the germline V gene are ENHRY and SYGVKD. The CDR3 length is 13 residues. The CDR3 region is CAVQGATNEKLFF. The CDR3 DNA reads TGTGCCGTCCAGGGAGCAACTAATGAAAAACTGTTTTTT.

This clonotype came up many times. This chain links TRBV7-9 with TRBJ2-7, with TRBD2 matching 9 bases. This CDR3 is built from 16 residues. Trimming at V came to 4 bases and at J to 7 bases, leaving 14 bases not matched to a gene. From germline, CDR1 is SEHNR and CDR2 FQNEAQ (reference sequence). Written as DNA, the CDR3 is TGTGCCAGCAGCTCTACCCAAAGAAGCGGGAGGTTGGAGCAGTACTTC. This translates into CASSSTQRSGRLEQYF.

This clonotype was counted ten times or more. CDR3: CSAVIAGGLYF. CDR3 nucleotide sequence: TGCAGTGCTGTTATAGCGGGGGGGCTGTATTTT. The rearrangement joins TRBV20-1 to TRBJ2-3; TRBD2 matches at 11 bases. V trimming: 5 bases; J trimming: 14 bases; junction bases outside the gene matches: 6. Germline CDR1 DFQATT, CDR2 SNEGSKA (reference sequence). The CDR3 spans 11 residues.

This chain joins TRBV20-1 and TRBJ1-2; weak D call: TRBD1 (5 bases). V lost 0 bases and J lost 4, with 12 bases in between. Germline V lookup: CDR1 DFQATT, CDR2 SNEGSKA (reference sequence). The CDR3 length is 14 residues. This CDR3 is CSARDNRKAYGYTF. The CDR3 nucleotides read TGCAGTGCTAGAGATAACAGGAAGGCCTATGGCTACACCTTC.

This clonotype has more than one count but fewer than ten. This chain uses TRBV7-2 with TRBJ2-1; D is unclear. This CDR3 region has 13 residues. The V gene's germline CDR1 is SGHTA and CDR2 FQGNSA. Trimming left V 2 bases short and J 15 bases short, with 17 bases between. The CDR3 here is CASSLLKGSLPFF. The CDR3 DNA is TGTGCCAGCAGCTTACTGAAGGGATCCTTGCCGTTCTTC. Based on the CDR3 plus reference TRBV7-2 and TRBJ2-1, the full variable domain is GAGVSQSPSNKVTEKGKDVELRCDPISGHTALYWYRQSLGQGLEFLIYFQGNSAPDKSGLPSDRFSAERTGGSVSTLTIQRTQQEDSAVYLCASSLLKGSLPFFGPGTRLTVL.

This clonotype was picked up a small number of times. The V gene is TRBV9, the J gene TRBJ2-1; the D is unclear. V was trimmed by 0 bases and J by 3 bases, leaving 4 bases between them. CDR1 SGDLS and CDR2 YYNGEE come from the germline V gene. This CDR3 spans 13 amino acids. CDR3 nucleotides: TGTGCCAGCAGCGTAGGTCACTACAATGAGCAGTTCTTC. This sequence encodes CASSVGHYNEQFF.

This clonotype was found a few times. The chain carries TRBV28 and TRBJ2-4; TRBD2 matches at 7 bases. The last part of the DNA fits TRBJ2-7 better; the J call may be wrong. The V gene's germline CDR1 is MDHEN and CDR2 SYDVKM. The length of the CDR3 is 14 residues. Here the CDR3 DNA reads TGTGCCAGCAGTCCTCTAGCGGAAATCTACGAGCAGTACTTC. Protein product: CASSPLAEIYEQYF.

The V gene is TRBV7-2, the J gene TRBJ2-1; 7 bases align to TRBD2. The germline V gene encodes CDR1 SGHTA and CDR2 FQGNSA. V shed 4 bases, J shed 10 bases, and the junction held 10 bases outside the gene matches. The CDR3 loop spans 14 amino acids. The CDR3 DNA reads TGTGCCAGCAGCTGGGGGGGACTGGCGCAAGAGCAGTTCTTC. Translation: CASSWGGLAQEQFF.

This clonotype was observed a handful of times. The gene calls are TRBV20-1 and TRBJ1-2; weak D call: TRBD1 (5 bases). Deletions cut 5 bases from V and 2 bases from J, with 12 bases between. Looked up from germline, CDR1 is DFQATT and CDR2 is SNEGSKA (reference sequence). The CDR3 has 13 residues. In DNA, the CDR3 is TGCAGTGCTGCTCAGGGATCGAACTATGGCTACACCTTC. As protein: CSAAQGSNYGYTF.

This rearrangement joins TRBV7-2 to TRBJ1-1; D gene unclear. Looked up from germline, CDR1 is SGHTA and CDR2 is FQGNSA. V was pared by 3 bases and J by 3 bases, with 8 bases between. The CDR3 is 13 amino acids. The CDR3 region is CASSFQWDTEAFF. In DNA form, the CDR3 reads TGTGCCAGCAGCTTTCAGTGGGACACTGAAGCTTTCTTT.

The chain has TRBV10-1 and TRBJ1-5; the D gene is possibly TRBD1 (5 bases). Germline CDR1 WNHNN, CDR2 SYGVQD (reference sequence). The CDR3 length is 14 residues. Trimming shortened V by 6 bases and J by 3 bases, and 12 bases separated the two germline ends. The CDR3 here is CASSDSGFNQPQHF. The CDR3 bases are TGCGCCAGCAGCGACTCAGGGTTCAATCAGCCCCAGCATTTT.